This TCR beta chain was identified during a study of OX40 agonist ivuxolimab in advanced cancers. About the study: Patients assigned to dose escalation were diagnosed with hepatocellular carcinoma, melanoma, renal cell or head and neck cancer. Study findings and constraints: Both blood CD4+ and CD8+ T cells showed clonal growth by week 6 at 0.1 to 3.0 mg/kg.

CDR1 and CDR2 from the germline V gene are SGHAT and FQDESV (reference sequence). V was pared by 4 bases and J by 3 bases, with 16 bases between. This CDR3 comprises 15 residues. A word on this clone: What it binds is not known. With a far larger clone one base away, a read error is the likely cause.

Autoimmune disease history or systemic immunosuppression led to patient exclusion. At baseline, cycle 4 day 1, and cycle 7 day 1, blood was sampled. The assay was immunoSEQ multiplex PCR, and TCRdb's table has in-frame clones only and misses some. The repertoire includes 50,000 to 65,000 clones, 75% to 90% of them detected once, and about a sixth sits in the top ten. This clonotype originated in an adult with an advanced solid tumor such as melanoma, head and neck, liver or kidney cancer. J is TRBJ2-7 and V is TRBV11-1, with D possibly TRBD1 on 5 matching bases. Sequences were derived from CD4+ or CD8+ T cells sorted from blood, sampled in a trial of the OX40 agonist ivuxolimab. DNA for the CDR3: TGTGCCAGCAGCTCGAGTATGGGGCAGGGCTACGAGCAGTACTTC. It translates to CASSSSMGQGYEQYF.